The 22 T cell receptor beta chains below come from one sample, sequenced in a study of cytomegalovirus exposure and HLA in healthy donors. PCR used 60 Vbeta primers and 13 Jbeta primers. Libraries were prepared by immunoSEQ multiplex PCR; TCRdb keeps only in-frame clonotypes and omits some of them. The sample yields 150,000 to 200,000 clones, around 90% seen once. The sequenced sample consisted of PBMCs. The receptors here all came from a young woman in good health and CMV-seronegative.

The chain combines TRBV7-2 with TRBJ2-7; no clear D gene. CDR1 is SGHTA, CDR2 FQGNSA, per germline. The CDR3 length is 11 residues. Trimming took off 6 bases at V and 2 bases at J, with 5 bases between the two ends. This CDR3 reads CASRRAYEQYF. In DNA, the CDR3 is TGTGCCAGCAGGCGAGCCTACGAGCAGTACTTC.

This chain connects TRBV7-9 to TRBJ2-4, with 10 bases identical to TRBD1. Trimming cost V 1 base and J 8 bases; bases outside gene matches: 5. CDR1 and CDR2 from the germline V gene are SEHNR and FQNEAQ (reference sequence). The CDR3 is 15 residues long. CDR3 in amino acids: CASSLVGDRGDIQYF. The DNA for the CDR3 is TGTGCCAGCAGCTTAGTAGGGGACAGGGGAGACATTCAGTACTTC.

The V call is TRBV5-6, the J call TRBJ2-7; 13 nucleotides agree with TRBD2. This CDR3 is 15 amino acids long. CDR1 is SGHDT and CDR2 is YYEEEE in the germline V gene. With V trimmed by 4 bases and J by 4 bases, 5 bases remained unmatched. The chain's CDR3 is CASSQGLAGEYEQYF. The CDR3 nucleotides read TGTGCCAGCAGCCAAGGACTAGCGGGAGAATACGAGCAGTACTTC.

This clone was counted a single time. V gene TRBV27 combines with J gene TRBJ2-5; the match to TRBD1 covers 8 bases. The DNA end favors TRBJ2-7, so the J call may be wrong. This CDR3 region has 16 residues. Germline V lookup: CDR1 MNHEY, CDR2 SMNVEV (reference sequence). CDR3 residues: CASKDAGTGVSYEQYF. The CDR3, as DNA: TGTGCCAGCAAAGACGCCGGGACAGGTGTCTCCTACGAGCAGTACTTC.

The chain is built from TRBV6-5 and TRBJ1-2, with D possibly TRBD1 on 6 matching bases. This CDR3 is 14 amino acids long. CDR1 is MNHEY, CDR2 SVGAGI, per germline. V gave up 2 bases and J gave up 4 bases, with 11 bases separating them. DNA of the CDR3: TGTGCCAGCAGTTACGGGGGCCTCAGCTATGGCTACACCTTC. Translation: CASSYGGLSYGYTF.

CDR3 sequence: CASSLVGDRGIRWHTEAFF. DNA of the CDR3: TGTGCCAGCAGCTTGGTTGGGGACAGGGGGATAAGGTGGCACACTGAAGCTTTCTTT. The V call is TRBV7-9, the J call TRBJ1-1; 11 positions match TRBD1. The CDR3 contains 19 residues. Germline lookup yields CDR1 SEHNR and CDR2 FQNEAQ (reference sequence). Losses at the gene ends were 3 bases for V and 3 bases for J; bases not matched to a gene: 15.

V and J are TRBV9 and TRBJ1-3; maybe TRBD1 (5 bases). CDR3 length: 14 residues. The germline CDR1 and CDR2 sequences are SGDLS and YYNGEE. The ends were cut back, 4 bases at V and 4 bases at J, with 12 bases in the middle. The CDR3 DNA follows: TGTGCCAGCAGCCAGAGGCGGGGCGGAAACACCATATATTTT. Protein product: CASSQRRGGNTIYF. Full variable domain (outside the CDR3, taken from reference TRBV9 and TRBJ1-3): DSGVTQTPKHLITATGQRVTLRCSPRSGDLSVYWYQQSLDQGLQFLIQYYNGEERAKGNILERFSAQQFPDLHSELNLSSLELGDSALYFCASSQRRGGNTIYFGEGSWLTVV.

The V and J genes are TRBV5-4 and TRBJ1-1; 9 positions match TRBD1. With 10 bases clipped from V and 5 bases from J, the junction kept 9 bases outside the gene matches. The CDR3 spans 13 residues. Germline V lookup: CDR1 SGHNT, CDR2 YYREEE (reference sequence). The CDR3 DNA sequence: TGTGCCGCCGGGACAGGGTCGAAGACTGAAGCTTTCTTT. It translates to CAAGTGSKTEAFF.

A single count supports this clone. V usage is TRBV7-2 and J usage is TRBJ2-3; TRBD1 is a possible D gene (5 bases). V was pared by 0 bases and J by 4 bases, with 11 bases between. CDR1 is SGHTA and CDR2 is FQGNSA in the germline V gene. The CDR3 runs to 15 residues. The CDR3 loop reads CASSLAGRKADTQYF. CDR3 nucleotide sequence: TGTGCCAGCAGCTTAGCGGGGCGCAAAGCAGATACGCAGTATTTT.

This clone showed up just once. The rearrangement links TRBV12-5 to TRBJ2-1; D is uncertain. V lost 2 bases, J lost 8 bases, and 7 bases lay in between. Germline V gene sequence: CDR1 LGHNT, CDR2 FRNRAP. This CDR3 comprises 12 residues. In DNA, the CDR3 is TGTGCTAGTGGTTTGAATCAGGATGAGCAGTTCTTC. It specifies CASGLNQDEQFF.

The CDR3 nucleotides are TGTGCCATCAGGGGGCAGGGTAGTGTAAATGAGCAGTTCTTC. It codes for CAIRGQGSVNEQFF. The V and J genes are TRBV10-3 and TRBJ2-1, with a possible D match to TRBD1 (5 bases). Trimming took 6 bases from V and 7 from J, leaving 16 bases between them. Per germline, CDR1 ENHRY and CDR2 SYGVKD. This CDR3 comprises 14 residues.

This clone was picked up one time. The chain has TRBV29-1 and TRBJ2-3; the D is unclear. The CDR3 length is 13 residues. With 4 bases removed from V and 5 bases from J, the gap between germline ends came to 13 bases. From germline, CDR1 is SQVTM and CDR2 ANQGSEA. CDR3 sequence reads: CSVVVGRVDTQYF. CDR3 coding DNA: TGCAGCGTTGTAGTTGGTCGGGTAGATACGCAGTATTTT.

The chain combines TRBV27 with TRBJ2-7, with a possible D match to TRBD1 (5 bases). The CDR3 length is 13 residues. V was cut by 3 bases and J by 5 bases, with 11 bases left in between. Germline CDR1 MNHEY, CDR2 SMNVEV (reference sequence). DNA of the CDR3: TGTGCCAGCAGTTTGGGGCAGATCCACGAGCAGTACTTC. Its translation: CASSLGQIHEQYF.

J is TRBJ2-7 and V is TRBV7-9; TRBD1 agrees at 7 bases. The CDR3 is 16 residues long. Unmatched junction bases numbered 15, after V lost 4 bases and J lost 6 bases. Germline V gene sequence: CDR1 SEHNR, CDR2 FQNEAQ (reference sequence). CDR3 nucleotides: TGTGCCAGCAGCTCTATCCCAGGACAGGTTAGACCCGAGCAGTACTTC. It encodes CASSSIPGQVRPEQYF.

V gene TRBV27 combines with J gene TRBJ1-4; 12 bases are shared with TRBD1. Germline V lookup: CDR1 MNHEY, CDR2 SMNVEV (reference sequence). CDR3 length: 16 amino acids. The V gene end was trimmed by 6 bases and the J gene end by 6 bases; junction bases not matched to a gene: 8. The CDR3 nucleotides read TGTGCCAGCAGGCAATTGGGACAGGGGGCAGATGAAAAACTGTTTTTT. Encoded protein: CASRQLGQGADEKLFF.

V and J are TRBV5-4 and TRBJ2-1, with 8 bases lining up with TRBD2. Germline loops: CDR1 SGHNT, CDR2 YYREEE (reference sequence). This CDR3 contains 16 residues. V lost 4 bases and J lost 0; bases outside the gene matches: 6. CDR3 bases: TGTGCCAGCAGCCGGGGGGGGGCCTCCTCCTACAATGAGCAGTTCTTC. Translated, it gives CASSRGGASSYNEQFF.

This chain connects TRBV5-1 to TRBJ1-2; D perhaps matches TRBD1 (6 bases). Germline loops: CDR1 SGHRS, CDR2 YFSETQ. Trimming cost V 1 base and J 3 bases, with 13 bases left between them. CDR3 size: 15 residues. The CDR3 loop reads CASSLRTAWDYGYTF. The CDR3 DNA follows: TGCGCCAGCAGCTTGAGGACAGCTTGGGACTATGGCTACACCTTC.

This clone was observed a single time. The rearrangement joins TRBV28 to TRBJ2-3, with D possibly being TRBD1 (6 bases). Germline V gene data show CDR1 as MDHEN and CDR2 as SYDVKM. V lost 3 bases and J lost 1, with 8 bases in between. The CDR3 spans 14 residues. CDR3 residues: CASSLTGRTDTQYF. As DNA, the CDR3 is TGTGCCAGCAGTTTGACAGGACGCACAGATACGCAGTATTTT.

The chain couples TRBV18 to TRBJ1-6; no clear D gene. Germline V gene lookup returns CDR1 KGHSH and CDR2 LQKENI. Between the trimmed V and J ends, which lost 0 bases and 8 bases, there was a span of 5 bases. This CDR3 has 13 amino acids. The CDR3 loop is CASSPPGYSPLHF. CDR3 coding DNA: TGTGCCAGCTCACCACCGGGCTATTCACCCCTCCACTTT.

V usage is TRBV4-1 and J usage is TRBJ1-2, with D possibly being TRBD1 (6 bases). V was trimmed by 0 bases and J by 6 bases, leaving 11 bases between them. CDR3 size: 14 residues. CDR1 is MGHRA and CDR2 is YSYEKL in the germline V gene. The CDR3 bases are TGCGCCAGCAGCCAAGACAGGGGATTCCATGGCTACACCTTC. The encoded protein is CASSQDRGFHGYTF.

The chain couples TRBV4-3 to TRBJ1-4; 8 nucleotides line up with TRBD1. The CDR3 consists of 15 residues. From germline, CDR1 is LGHNA and CDR2 YSLEER. After removal of 5 bases from V and 2 bases from J, the junction contained 4 bases not matched to a gene. This CDR3 is CASSSDRVTNEKLFF. Written as DNA, the CDR3 is TGCGCCAGCAGCTCGGACAGGGTTACTAATGAAAAACTGTTTTTT.

Comment on this clone: The same CDR3 also results from other DNA sequences found in this sample. Here the CDR3 reads CASSQGGQMNTEAFF. Here the CDR3 DNA reads TGCGCCAGCAGCCAAGGGGGACAAATGAACACTGAAGCTTTCTTT. The chain links TRBV4-1 to TRBJ1-1; D perhaps matches TRBD1 (6 bases). Trimming left V 1 base short and J 0 bases short, with 9 bases between. Germline V gives CDR1 MGHRA, CDR2 YSYEKL. This CDR3 contains 15 residues.